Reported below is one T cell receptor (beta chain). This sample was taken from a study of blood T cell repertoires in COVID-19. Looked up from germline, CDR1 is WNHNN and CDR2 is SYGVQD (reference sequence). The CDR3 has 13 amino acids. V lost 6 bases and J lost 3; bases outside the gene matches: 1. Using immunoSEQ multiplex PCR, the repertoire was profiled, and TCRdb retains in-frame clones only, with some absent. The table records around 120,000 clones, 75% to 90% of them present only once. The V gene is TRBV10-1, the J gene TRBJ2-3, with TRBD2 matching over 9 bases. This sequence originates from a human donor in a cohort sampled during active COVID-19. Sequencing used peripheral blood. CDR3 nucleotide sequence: TGCGCCAGCAGCGGACTAGCGACAGATACGCAGTATTTT. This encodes CASSGLATDTQYF.